These 14 T cell receptor beta chains were sequenced from one sample in a study of human T cells and chemical hapten exposure (dated by TCRdb to the early 2020s). The time point label of this sample denotes: healthy volunteer bleed at 2 weeks. Total RNA was isolated from unfractionated whole blood collected in Tempus Blood RNA tubes. The method behind the library was RACE. Sequencing relied on a NextSeq 500. TCRdb cleaned the public reads at Q25 with fastp, built clones with MiXCR and kept in-frame beta chains. Each CDR3 protein appears once, grouped with its most common genes and DNA. A total of about 130,000 distinct CDR3 sequences appear in this sample, approximately 10% of them only once. Of the sample, about 2% falls within the top ten clones. The material sequenced was whole blood. Every receptor here comes from a male donor in good health. Some clones in this sample may be carry-over from other donors' samples.

Regarding this clonotype: One base away lies a much larger clone, so this may be a sequencing read error. This chain uses TRBV9 with TRBJ2-1; D gene unclear. V was cut by 7 bases and J by 3 bases, with 14 bases left in between. Germline assignment: CDR1 SGDLS and CDR2 YYNGEE. This CDR3 spans 14 amino acids. The CDR3 region is CASGNGLNYNEQFF. In DNA form, the CDR3 reads TGTGCCAGCGGTAATGGGCTGAACTACAATGAGCAGTTCTTC.

This clonotype was detected a few times. The chain carries TRBV20-1 and TRBJ2-5; 10 bases are shared with TRBD1. Losses at the gene ends were 3 bases for V and 7 bases for J; bases not matched to a gene: 11. The CDR3 is 15 amino acids. The germline CDR1 and CDR2 sequences are DFQATT and SNEGSKA (reference sequence). The CDR3 coding sequence is TGCAGTGCTAGGAAGGGACAGGGGCCTGGTACGACCCAGTACTTC. Translating it yields CSARKGQGPGTTQYF.

This clonotype was seen many times. The chain uses TRBV4-2 and TRBJ2-1; TRBD1 agrees at 12 bases. Germline V gene lookup returns CDR1 LGHNA and CDR2 YNFKEQ. Germline trimming cut 5 bases from V and 2 bases from J; bases unmatched to any gene: 4. CDR3 length: 16 residues. This CDR3 reads CASSTGTGGTYNEQFF. The CDR3 DNA reads TGTGCCAGCAGCACGGGGACAGGGGGCACCTACAATGAGCAGTTCTTC.

This clonotype was seen only a few times. V gene TRBV11-1 combines with J gene TRBJ2-7; no definite D call. The CDR3 spans 11 residues. The germline V gene encodes CDR1 SGHAT and CDR2 FQDESV (reference sequence). V lost 6 bases and J lost 6, with 9 bases in between. This chain's CDR3 is CASRSASEQYF. The CDR3 region has the DNA TGTGCCAGCAGATCGGCGAGCGAGCAGTACTTC.

This clonotype has at least ten counts. V usage is TRBV4-3 and J usage is TRBJ2-6; D is perhaps TRBD1 (6 bases). The CDR3 length is 16 residues. From germline, CDR1 is LGHNA and CDR2 YSLEER. V lost 0 bases and J lost 0, with 6 bases in between. The CDR3 region is CASSQEGHSGANVLTF. The CDR3 DNA is TGCGCCAGCAGCCAAGAGGGACACTCTGGGGCCAACGTCCTGACTTTC.

J is TRBJ2-7 and V is TRBV6-5, with a possible D match to TRBD1 (5 bases). The V gene's germline CDR1 is MNHEY and CDR2 SVGAGI. V was trimmed by 2 bases and J by 2 bases, leaving 13 bases between them. The CDR3 runs to 15 residues. For the CDR3, the DNA is TGTGCCAGCAGTTACGCACCGACAGCAACCTACGAGCAGTACTTC. Translated, it gives CASSYAPTATYEQYF.

The chain employs TRBV5-5 and TRBJ1-1, with D possibly matching TRBD1 (6 bases). Trimming stripped 1 base from V and 5 bases from J, with 15 bases between. Germline V lookup: CDR1 SGHKS, CDR2 YYEKEE (reference sequence). This CDR3 comprises 15 residues. Here the CDR3 DNA reads TGTGCCAGCAGCTTGTACCCAGGGGAGAATACTGAAGCTTTCTTT. Translating it yields CASSLYPGENTEAFF.

The chain uses TRBV12-3 or TRBV12-4 and TRBJ2-1; 7 bases agree with TRBD2. The ends lost 2 bases at V and 8 bases at J; junction bases unmatched: 9. This CDR3 has 15 amino acids. The CDR3 sequence is CASSLYSTSADEQFF. The CDR3 region has the DNA TGTGCCAGCAGTTTATATTCCACTAGCGCCGATGAGCAGTTCTTC.

This chain uses TRBV12-3 or TRBV12-4 with TRBJ2-7; D is perhaps TRBD1 (6 bases). The germline V and J ends were trimmed by 6 bases and 0 bases, with 12 bases remaining between them. The CDR3 is 14 amino acids. CDR3 sequence reads: CASRITGNSYEQYF. The CDR3 nucleotides are TGTGCCAGCAGGATAACAGGGAACTCCTACGAGCAGTACTTC.

The chain recombines TRBV6-2 or TRBV6-3 with TRBJ2-1; D is unresolved. Between the trimmed V and J ends, which lost 5 bases and 2 bases, there was a span of 7 bases. The germline V gene encodes CDR1 MNHEY and CDR2 SVGEGT. This CDR3 has 13 residues. CDR3 loop: CASSLRPYNEQFF. DNA of the CDR3: TGTGCCAGCAGTCTCAGGCCCTACAATGAGCAGTTCTTC.

The chain uses TRBV5-1 and TRBJ1-2, with D unresolved. There are 15 residues in the CDR3. In germline, CDR1 is SGHRS, CDR2 YFSETQ. V shed 2 bases and J shed 4 bases, with 15 bases lying between them. In nucleotides, the CDR3 is TGCGCCAGCAGCTTATCCGGGAATATCGCCTATGGCTACACCTTC. Protein sequence: CASSLSGNIAYGYTF.

In this sample, this clonotype turned up many times. The genes are TRBV7-9 and TRBJ1-4; 8 bases are a match to TRBD1. Germline V CDR1 and CDR2: SEHNR, FQNEAQ (reference sequence). V lost 5 bases to trimming and J lost 7 bases; unmatched junction nucleotides: 3. The CDR3 covers 13 residues. CDR3 DNA sequence: TGTGCCAGCAGCATTACAGGGGGTGAAAAACTGTTTTTT. Translated: CASSITGGEKLFF.

This clonotype was recorded many times. The chain recombines TRBV20-1 with TRBJ2-1; TRBD2 matches 9 bases. The V gene end was trimmed by 6 bases and the J gene end by 0 bases; junction bases not matched to a gene: 15. Germline CDR1 DFQATT, CDR2 SNEGSKA (reference sequence). The CDR3 totals 18 residues. CDR3 sequence (DNA): TGCAGTGCCCCTACGGCAGCGGGAGGCTTTAGCTCCTACAATGAGCAGTTCTTC. This translates into CSAPTAAGGFSSYNEQFF.

This clonotype has just a few counts. The chain links TRBV7-9 to TRBJ1-1; D unclear. Trimming pared 6 bases from V and 1 base from J, leaving 18 bases between. The CDR3 totals 16 residues. The V gene's germline CDR1 is SEHNR and CDR2 FQNEAQ (reference sequence). The CDR3 coding sequence is TGTGCCAGCAGGCCCAGGTTGACGGAGGGGAACACTGAAGCTTTCTTT. Amino acid sequence: CASRPRLTEGNTEAFF.